This is a list of T cell receptor beta chains from one sample in a study of T cells in Graves' hyperthyroidism and ophthalmopathy. Each CDR3 protein gets one entry after TCRdb re-called the multiplex PCR reads with MiXCR. Of over 300,000 distinct CDR3 sequences detected, approximately 14% appear once; the ten largest clones hold 34%. Sequencing input: blood. The receptors here all came from a woman in her thirties or forties with Graves' ophthalmopathy. The CDR3 runs from the conserved cysteine through the conserved F or W. A D gene is named only where the DNA matches it firmly. For some rows the clone size is stated as once, few or many, or as a class when expanded; others skip it.

CSARDERADQETQYF | TGCAGTGCTAGAGATGAAAGGGCTGACCAAGAGACCCAGTACTTC | TRBV20-1 | . | few | TRBJ2-5
CSAPTPDSYNQPQHF | TGCAGTGCTCCGACCCCCGACAGTTACAATCAGCCCCAGCATTTT | TRBV20-1 | . | many | TRBJ1-5
CASSLDGGSSSQPQHF | TGCGCCAGCAGCTTGGATGGGGGATCGTCAAGTCAGCCCCAGCATTTT | TRBV5-1 | . | many | TRBJ1-5
CSQLRPRAGADTQYF | TGCAGTCAACTTCGACCCCGGGCAGGGGCAGATACGCAGTATTTT | TRBV20-1 | . | . | TRBJ2-3
CASSLVGRGPYEQYF | TGTGCCAGCAGCTTAGTTGGCAGGGGACCATACGAGCAGTACTTC | TRBV7-9 | . | many | TRBJ2-7
CASKLGGAKNIQYF | TGTGCCAGCAAGTTAGGGGGGGCCAAAAACATTCAGTACTTC | TRBV28 | . | many | TRBJ2-4
CAWSVRLGETQYF | TGTGCCTGGAGTGTACGACTAGGAGAGACCCAGTACTTC | TRBV30 | . | . | TRBJ2-5
CASSYSTEFEAFF | TGTGCCAGCAGTTACTCGACCGAGTTTGAAGCTTTCTTT | TRBV6-5 | . | many | TRBJ1-1
CASSETTGATDTQYF | TGTGCCAGCAGTGAAACGACAGGGGCCACAGATACGCAGTATTTT | TRBV6-1 | TRBD1 | few | TRBJ2-3
CASRRTGGPADTQYF | TGTGCCAGCAGACGAACCGGGGGGCCTGCAGATACGCAGTATTTT | TRBV27 | . | . | TRBJ2-3
CASSEWRQMTGELFF | TGTGCCAGCAGTGAATGGAGGCAAATGACCGGGGAGCTGTTTTTT | TRBV6-1 | . | . | TRBJ2-2
CASSPGTSVSDTQYF | TGTGCCAGCAGCCCCGGGACTAGCGTTTCAGATACGCAGTATTTT | TRBV7-9 | TRBD2 | many | TRBJ2-3
CASSFPEQGAYEQYF | TGCGCCAGCAGCTTTCCCGAGCAGGGCGCCTACGAGCAGTACTTC | TRBV5-1 | . | few | TRBJ2-7
CASSGQGAGNTEAFF | TGCGCCAGCAGCGGACAAGGGGCTGGGAACACTGAAGCTTTCTTT | TRBV5-1 | . | few | TRBJ1-1
CASRFRAFSTDTQYF | TGTGCCAGCAGATTTCGGGCTTTTAGCACAGATACGCAGTATTTT | TRBV27 | . | few | TRBJ2-3
CASSQVGLAVNEQFF | TGTGCCAGCAGCCAAGTTGGACTAGCGGTCAATGAGCAGTTCTTC | TRBV3-1 | TRBD2 | many | TRBJ2-1
CASSPGQPSTDTQYF | TGTGCCAGCAGCCCGGGACAGCCTAGCACAGATACGCAGTATTTT | TRBV7-2 | TRBD1 | . | TRBJ2-3
CASSEYLSGQPFYGYTF | TGTGCCAGCAGTGAATATCTGTCGGGACAGCCTTTCTATGGCTACACCTTC | TRBV25-1 | TRBD1 | many | TRBJ1-2
CASSYDANYGYTF | TGTGCCAGCAGTTATGACGCGAACTATGGCTACACCTTC | TRBV2 | . | many | TRBJ1-2
CASSYGFSYEQYF | TGTGCCAGCAGTTACGGGTTCTCCTACGAGCAGTACTTC | TRBV6-6 | . | few | TRBJ2-7
CASKAGEGTDTQYF | TGTGCCAGCAAAGCGGGAGAGGGCACAGATACGCAGTATTTT | TRBV28 | TRBD2 | many | TRBJ2-3
CSARIPGEGYEQYF | TGCAGTGCTAGAATCCCGGGCGAGGGCTACGAGCAGTACTTC | TRBV20-1 | . | many | TRBJ2-7
CASSPPRANEKLFF | TGTGCCAGCTCACCACCGCGAGCTAATGAAAAACTGTTTTTT | TRBV18 | . | . | TRBJ1-4
CASSEAPSSIYGYTF | TGTGCCAGCAGTGAAGCGCCGTCATCTATCTATGGCTACACCTTC | TRBV6-1 | . | many | TRBJ1-2
CASSQDTRGPSTEAFF | TGTGCCAGCAGCCAAGATACCAGGGGGCCTTCCACTGAAGCTTTCTTT | TRBV4-2 | TRBD1 | many | TRBJ1-1
CASSNSGGANTGELLF | TGTGCCAGCAGTAATAGCGGGGGGGCGAACACCGGGGAGCTGCTTTTT | TRBV7-9 | TRBD2 | . | TRBJ2-2
CSASDRGENTEAFF | TGCAGTGCTTCAGACAGGGGTGAAAACACTGAAGCTTTCTTT | TRBV20-1 | TRBD1 | many | TRBJ1-1
CASRTVGHEQFF | TGTGCCAGCAGGACGGTCGGTCATGAGCAGTTCTTC | TRBV2 | . | many | TRBJ2-1
CASRQPGQGYGYTF | TGTGCCAGCAGGCAACCGGGACAGGGCTATGGCTACACCTTC | TRBV6-1 | TRBD1 | many | TRBJ1-2
CASSYSKSRGTDTYEQYF | TGTGCCAGCAGTTATTCGAAGAGCCGTGGGACGGATACCTACGAGCAGTACTTC | TRBV6-2/TRBV6-3 | . | few | TRBJ2-7
CAAEANYGYTF | TGTGCCGCGGAGGCTAACTATGGCTACACCTTC | TRBV28 | . | many | TRBJ1-2
CATLADRAQETQYF | TGTGCCACCTTGGCGGATAGAGCTCAAGAGACCCAGTACTTC | TRBV24-1 | . | many | TRBJ2-5
CASSAQGINTEAFF | TGCGCCAGCAGCGCACAGGGGATCAACACTGAAGCTTTCTTT | TRBV5-1 | TRBD1 | many | TRBJ1-1
CSVRETGGWDEQYF | TGCAGCGTTCGGGAGACAGGGGGCTGGGACGAGCAGTACTTC | TRBV29-1 | TRBD1 | many | TRBJ2-7
CASTAWSSGNTIYF | TGTGCCAGCACCGCATGGAGCTCTGGAAACACCATATATTTT | TRBV28 | . | . | TRBJ1-3
CSATPGPTSPLHF | TGCAGTGCAACTCCGGGACCGACGTCACCCCTCCACTTT | TRBV20-1 | . | many | TRBJ1-6
CASSLRHPPEAFF | TGTGCCAGCAGTTTACGACACCCCCCTGAAGCTTTCTTT | TRBV28 | . | many | TRBJ1-1
CASSSLVEAFF | TGTGCCAGCAGCTCCTTGGTGGAAGCTTTCTTT | TRBV5-5 | . | many | TRBJ1-1